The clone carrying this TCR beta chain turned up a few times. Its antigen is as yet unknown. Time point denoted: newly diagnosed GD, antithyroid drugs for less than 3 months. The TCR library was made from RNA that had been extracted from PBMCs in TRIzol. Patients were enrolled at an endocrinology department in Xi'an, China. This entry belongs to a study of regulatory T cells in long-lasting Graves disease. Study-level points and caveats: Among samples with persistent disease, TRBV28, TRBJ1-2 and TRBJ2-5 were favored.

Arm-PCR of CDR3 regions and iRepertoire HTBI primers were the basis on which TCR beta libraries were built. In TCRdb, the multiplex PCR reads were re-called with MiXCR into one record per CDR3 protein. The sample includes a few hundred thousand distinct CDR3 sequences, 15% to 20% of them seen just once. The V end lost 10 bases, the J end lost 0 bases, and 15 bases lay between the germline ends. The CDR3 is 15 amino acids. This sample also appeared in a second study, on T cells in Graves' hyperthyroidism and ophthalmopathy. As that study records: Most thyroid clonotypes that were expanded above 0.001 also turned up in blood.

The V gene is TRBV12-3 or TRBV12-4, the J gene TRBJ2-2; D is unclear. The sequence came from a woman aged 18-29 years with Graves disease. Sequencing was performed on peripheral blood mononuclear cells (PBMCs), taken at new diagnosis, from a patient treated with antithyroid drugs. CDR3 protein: CATLPASANTGELFF. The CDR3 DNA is TGTGCCACCTTACCGGCGAGCGCGAACACCGGGGAGCTGTTTTTT.